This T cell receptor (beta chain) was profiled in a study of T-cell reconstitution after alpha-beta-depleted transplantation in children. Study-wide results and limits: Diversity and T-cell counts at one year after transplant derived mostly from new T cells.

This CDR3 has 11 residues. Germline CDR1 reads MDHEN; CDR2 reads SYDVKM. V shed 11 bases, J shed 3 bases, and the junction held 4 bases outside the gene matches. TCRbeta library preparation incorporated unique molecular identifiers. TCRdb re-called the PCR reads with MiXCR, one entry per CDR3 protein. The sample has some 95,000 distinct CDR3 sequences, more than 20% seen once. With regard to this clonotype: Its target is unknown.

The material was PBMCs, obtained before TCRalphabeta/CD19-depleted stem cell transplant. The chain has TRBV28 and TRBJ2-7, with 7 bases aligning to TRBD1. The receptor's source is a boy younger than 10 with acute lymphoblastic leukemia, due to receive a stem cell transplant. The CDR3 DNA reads TGTGCCGCCCGACAGGGCTACGAGCAGTACTTC. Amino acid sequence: CAARQGYEQYF.